These T cell receptor beta chains were read from a single sample in a study of cytomegalovirus exposure and HLA in healthy donors. TCRdb's copy holds only in-frame clones and misses some; the assay was immunoSEQ multiplex PCR. The sample records approximately 140,000 clones, around 79% being singletons. The specimen sequenced was PBMCs. Every receptor here comes from a woman aged 45-59 years in good health and CMV-seropositive. Each CDR3 is given with its conserved first and last residue. Fields, in order: V gene, clone size, D gene, J gene, CDR3 DNA, CDR3 protein. The D gene is left open where the match is weak. Not all rows give a size; the values are once, few, many and, for expanded clones, a class.

V: TRBV4-1
size: .
D: TRBD1
J: TRBJ2-7
DNA: TGCGCCAGCAGCCAAGGCCGGGACAGGGTCTACGAGCAGTACTTC
CDR3: CASSQGRDRVYEQYF

V: TRBV7-9
size: .
D: TRBD2
J: TRBJ2-3
DNA: TGTGCCAGCAGCTTATCGACTAGCGGATACACAGATACGCAGTATTTT
CDR3: CASSLSTSGYTDTQYF

V: TRBV27
size: .
D: .
J: TRBJ2-2
DNA: TGTGCCAGCACCCCCCTCGGGGTTCCGTGGACCGGGGAGCTGTTTTTT
CDR3: CASTPLGVPWTGELFF

V: TRBV4-2
size: .
D: .
J: TRBJ1-1
DNA: TGTGCCAGCAGCCAAGTTTTTGTACAGGGAAACACTGAAGCTTTCTTT
CDR3: CASSQVFVQGNTEAFF

V: TRBV27
size: .
D: .
J: TRBJ1-2
DNA: TGTGCCAGCAGTTTATCCTTAGGGGGGGCCGATGGCTACACCTTC
CDR3: CASSLSLGGADGYTF

V: TRBV28
size: .
D: .
J: TRBJ1-6
DNA: TGTGCCAGCAGTTTATTCGGTTCACCCCTCCACTTT
CDR3: CASSLFGSPLHF

V: TRBV30
size: .
D: .
J: TRBJ2-2
DNA: TGTGCCTGGAGCCCCCAAGACAGAAACACCGGGGAGCTGTTTTTT
CDR3: CAWSPQDRNTGELFF

V: TRBV29-1
size: .
D: .
J: TRBJ1-4
DNA: TGCAGCTCGCGGGCTAATGAAAAACTGTTTTTT
CDR3: CSSRANEKLFF

V: TRBV4-2
size: .
D: TRBD2
J: TRBJ2-5
DNA: TGTGCCAGCAGCGCGAGGGCTAGCGGGGGGCGGGAGACCCAGTACTTC
CDR3: CASSARASGGRETQYF

V: TRBV6-5
size: .
D: .
J: TRBJ2-5
DNA: TGTGCCAGCAGTTACTCGAGGGAGACCCAGTACTTC
CDR3: CASSYSRETQYF

V: TRBV6-1
size: .
D: .
J: TRBJ1-5
DNA: TGTGCCAGCAGTGAAAGGGGGTTCAGCAATCAGCCCCAGCATTTT
CDR3: CASSERGFSNQPQHF

V: TRBV5-1
size: .
D: .
J: TRBJ2-4
DNA: TGCGCCAGCAGCCCAAGTTCTCCGGGAAAAAACATTCAGTACTTC
CDR3: CASSPSSPGKNIQYF

V: TRBV5-1
size: .
D: TRBD1
J: TRBJ1-4
DNA: TGCGCCAGCAGCCCGGGGACAGGAGAGAATGAAAAACTGTTTTTT
CDR3: CASSPGTGENEKLFF

V: TRBV2
size: once
D: .
J: TRBJ1-5
DNA: TGTGCCAGCAGAGGAGGTAGGACAGCCAATCAGCCCCAGCATTTT
CDR3: CASRGGRTANQPQHF

V: TRBV5-1
size: once
D: .
J: TRBJ2-5
DNA: TGCGCCAGCAGCTTGGAGCAGGGAGGCGAGACCCAGTACTTC
CDR3: CASSLEQGGETQYF

V: TRBV19
size: .
D: .
J: TRBJ1-2
DNA: TGTGCCAGTAGTAGAGAAACCTTCAGGGGCCACGGCTACACCTTC
CDR3: CASSRETFRGHGYTF

V: TRBV5-4
size: .
D: .
J: TRBJ1-5
DNA: TGTGCCAGCAGCTTGGACGGAGCTTTTCAGCCCCAGCATTTT
CDR3: CASSLDGAFQPQHF

V: TRBV11-2
size: .
D: .
J: TRBJ1-5
DNA: TGTGCCAGCAGCTTGGGGGCTGGACAGCCCCAGCATTTT
CDR3: CASSLGAGQPQHF

V: TRBV5-8
size: .
D: .
J: TRBJ2-1
DNA: TGTGCCAGCAGCCAACGGGGGTCCTCCTACAATGAGCAGTTCTTC
CDR3: CASSQRGSSYNEQFF

V: TRBV6-5
size: .
D: .
J: TRBJ1-4
DNA: TGTGCCAGCAGTTATGCGGGAGGGGCAACTAATGAAAAACTGTTTTTT
CDR3: CASSYAGGATNEKLFF

V: TRBV7-9
size: .
D: .
J: TRBJ2-3
DNA: TGTGCCAGCAGCCCGTCCCAGGCCGGGGCAGATACGCAGTATTTT
CDR3: CASSPSQAGADTQYF

V: TRBV7-2
size: .
D: .
J: TRBJ2-2
DNA: TGTGCCAGCAGCCGGCCGGGGGCCGGGGAGCTGTTTTTT
CDR3: CASSRPGAGELFF

V: TRBV6-1
size: .
D: .
J: TRBJ1-2
DNA: TGTGCCAGCAGACCAGGACAGATGGGGCTCTACACCTTC
CDR3: CASRPGQMGLYTF

V: TRBV13
size: .
D: .
J: TRBJ2-6
DNA: TGTGCCAGCTGTCGGGGAGCTGCTGGGGCCAACGTCCTGACTTTC
CDR3: CASCRGAAGANVLTF

V: TRBV19
size: .
D: .
J: TRBJ1-2
DNA: TGTGCCAGTAGTCTCACAGGTAGAGATGGCTACACCTTC
CDR3: CASSLTGRDGYTF

V: TRBV29-1
size: .
D: .
J: TRBJ1-2
DNA: TGCACCACGGCCAGGGATCAAGGCTACACCTTC
CDR3: CTTARDQGYTF

V: TRBV28
size: .
D: TRBD1
J: TRBJ1-4
DNA: TGTGCCAGCAGTTTAGGGACAGGGCAGGAAAAACTGTTTTTT
CDR3: CASSLGTGQEKLFF

V: TRBV9
size: .
D: TRBD1
J: TRBJ1-3
DNA: TGTGCCAGCAGCCCCCGGACAGGGCGGAATGGAAACACCATATATTTT
CDR3: CASSPRTGRNGNTIYF

V: TRBV11-3
size: .
D: TRBD2
J: TRBJ2-3
DNA: TGTGCCAGCAGCTTAAGGACTAGCGGGCAAGCAGATACGCAGTATTTT
CDR3: CASSLRTSGQADTQYF

V: TRBV30
size: .
D: .
J: TRBJ1-6
DNA: TGTGCCTGGAGGTCGAGTCTCTCATCACCCCTCCACTTT
CDR3: CAWRSSLSSPLHF

V: TRBV19
size: few
D: .
J: TRBJ1-4
DNA: TGTGCCAGTACGGGTCGAGCCCTTCAACTGTTTTTT
CDR3: CASTGRALQLFF

V: TRBV5-4
size: few
D: .
J: TRBJ1-4
DNA: TGTGCCAGCAGTTTCGACCCCGGGGAAAAACTGTTTTTT
CDR3: CASSFDPGEKLFF

V: TRBV5-6
size: .
D: .
J: TRBJ1-3
DNA: TGTGCCAGCAGCTCCTCACTTACAGGGTCAGGAAACACCATATATTTT
CDR3: CASSSSLTGSGNTIYF

V: TRBV30
size: few
D: .
J: TRBJ1-4
DNA: TGTGCCTGGAGTGTTACAGGGACCATTAATGAAAAACTGTTTTTT
CDR3: CAWSVTGTINEKLFF

V: TRBV7-8
size: .
D: .
J: TRBJ1-2
DNA: TGTGCCAGCAGCTTAGGGGTGGGGGGCTATGGCTACACCTTC
CDR3: CASSLGVGGYGYTF

V: TRBV6-4
size: .
D: TRBD2
J: TRBJ2-2
DNA: TGTGCCAGCAGTGTAAGCGGGGGGACCGGGGAGCTGTTTTTT
CDR3: CASSVSGGTGELFF

V: TRBV11-2
size: .
D: TRBD1
J: TRBJ1-1
DNA: TGTGCCAGCAGCTTGGTCCTGCAGGGGGTTATGAACACTGAAGCTTTCTTT
CDR3: CASSLVLQGVMNTEAFF

V: TRBV9
size: .
D: TRBD1
J: TRBJ1-2
DNA: TGTGCCAGCAGCGCGGGACAGGGGTTTAGCTATGGCTACACCTTC
CDR3: CASSAGQGFSYGYTF

V: TRBV19
size: few
D: TRBD1
J: TRBJ1-1
DNA: TGTGCCAGTAGTACCCGGACAGGGTCGAACACTGAAGCTTTCTTT
CDR3: CASSTRTGSNTEAFF

V: TRBV7-2
size: once
D: .
J: TRBJ1-5
DNA: TGTGCCAGCAGCAATCAAAACTCCGGGGTTAAGCCCCAGCATTTT
CDR3: CASSNQNSGVKPQHF

V: TRBV7-3
size: few
D: TRBD1
J: TRBJ1-4
DNA: TGTGCCAGCAGCCTCCGGACAGGGAATGAAAAACTGTTTTTT
CDR3: CASSLRTGNEKLFF

V: TRBV7-3
size: .
D: TRBD1
J: TRBJ1-3
DNA: TGTGCCAGCAGCGGAAGACAGGGGGCGCATTCAGGAAACACCATATATTTT
CDR3: CASSGRQGAHSGNTIYF

V: TRBV15
size: .
D: .
J: TRBJ2-6
DNA: TGTGCCACCAGCAAGCCCCAGGAAGTTACTGGGGCCAACGTCCTGACTTTC
CDR3: CATSKPQEVTGANVLTF

V: TRBV5-4
size: .
D: TRBD2
J: TRBJ2-7
DNA: TGTGCCAGCAGCCCGGGACTAGCGGGGGACGAGCAGTACTTC
CDR3: CASSPGLAGDEQYF

V: TRBV27
size: .
D: .
J: TRBJ2-5
DNA: TGTGCCAGCAGTTTAGCTGGTGGGCGAGAGACCCAGTACTTC
CDR3: CASSLAGGRETQYF